What follows describes a single T cell receptor (beta chain). Trimming removed 4 bases at V and 4 bases at J, with 16 bases between. CDR3 length: 15 residues. In the original processing: Researchers report that nucleated cell counts were estimated from reference gene primer amplification. Sequencing was performed with immunoSEQ multiplex PCR; in TCRdb, only in-frame clones are kept and a portion is missing. From that table come the V and J calls and clone size; the DNA was used to work out D and trimming. The sample shows over 200,000 clones, roughly 77% of them seen only once. These data originate in a study of blood T cell repertoires in COVID-19. Study-level background: Whether acute or convalescent, the COVID-19 samples came from the United States, Italy and Spain.

The V call is TRBV23-1, the J call TRBJ1-2; no firm D call. Being an ORF, TRBV23-1 has a function that is uncertain. Sequenced sample: PBMCs or T cells enriched from blood (not recorded which). The origin of this receptor is a man aged 35-49 years who had recovered from COVID-19. The chain's CDR3 is CASSLWASPPYGYTF. In DNA, the CDR3 is TGCGCCAGCAGTCTTTGGGCGTCGCCTCCCTATGGCTACACCTTC.